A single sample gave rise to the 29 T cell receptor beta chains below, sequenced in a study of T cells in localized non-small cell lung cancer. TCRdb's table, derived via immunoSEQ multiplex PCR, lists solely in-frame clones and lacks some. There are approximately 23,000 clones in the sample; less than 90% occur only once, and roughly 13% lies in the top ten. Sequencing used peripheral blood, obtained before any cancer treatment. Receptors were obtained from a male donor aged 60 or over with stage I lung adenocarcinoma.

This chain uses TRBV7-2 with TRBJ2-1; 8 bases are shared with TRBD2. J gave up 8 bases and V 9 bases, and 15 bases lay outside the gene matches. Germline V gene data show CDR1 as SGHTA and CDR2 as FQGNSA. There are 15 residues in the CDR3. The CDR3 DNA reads TGTGCCAGTAGCGAAGGCGGGGGGCCCCATCATGAGCAGTTCTTC. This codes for CASSEGGGPHHEQFF.

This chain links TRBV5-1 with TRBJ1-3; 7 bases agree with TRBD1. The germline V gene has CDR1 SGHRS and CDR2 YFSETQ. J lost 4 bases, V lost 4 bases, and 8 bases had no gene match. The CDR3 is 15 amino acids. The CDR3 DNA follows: TGCGCCAGCAGCCCGGCGGGGACAGCCGGAAACACCATATATTTT. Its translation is CASSPAGTAGNTIYF.

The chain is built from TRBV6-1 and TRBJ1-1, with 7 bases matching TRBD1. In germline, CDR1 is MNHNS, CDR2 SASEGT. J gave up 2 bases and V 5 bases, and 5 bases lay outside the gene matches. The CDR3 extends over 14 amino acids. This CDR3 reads CASSTGTENTEAFF. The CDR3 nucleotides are TGTGCCAGCAGTACCGGGACAGAAAACACTGAAGCTTTCTTT.

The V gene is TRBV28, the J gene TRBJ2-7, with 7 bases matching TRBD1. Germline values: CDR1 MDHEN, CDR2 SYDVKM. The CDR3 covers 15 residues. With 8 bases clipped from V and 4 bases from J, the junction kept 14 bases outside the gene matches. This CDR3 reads CASGVPGQMIYEQYF. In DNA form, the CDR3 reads TGTGCCAGCGGCGTTCCGGGACAGATGATTTACGAGCAGTACTTC.

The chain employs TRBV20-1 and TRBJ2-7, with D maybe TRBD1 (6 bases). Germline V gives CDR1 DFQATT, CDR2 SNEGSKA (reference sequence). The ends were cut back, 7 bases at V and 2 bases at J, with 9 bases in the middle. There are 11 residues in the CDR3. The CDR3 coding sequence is TGCAGTGTCAGGGGAACCTACGAGCAGTACTTC. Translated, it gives CSVRGTYEQYF.

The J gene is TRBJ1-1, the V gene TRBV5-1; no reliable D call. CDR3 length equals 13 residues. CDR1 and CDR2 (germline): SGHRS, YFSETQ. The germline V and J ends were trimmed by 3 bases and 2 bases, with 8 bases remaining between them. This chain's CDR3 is CASSSRVNTEAFF. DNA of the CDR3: TGCGCCAGCAGCTCACGTGTCAACACTGAAGCTTTCTTT.

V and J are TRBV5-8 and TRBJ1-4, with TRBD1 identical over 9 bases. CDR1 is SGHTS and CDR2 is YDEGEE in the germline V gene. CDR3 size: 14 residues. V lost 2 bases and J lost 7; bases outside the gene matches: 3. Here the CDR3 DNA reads TGTGCCAGCAGCTTTGGACAGGGGAGTGAAAAACTGTTTTTT. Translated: CASSFGQGSEKLFF.

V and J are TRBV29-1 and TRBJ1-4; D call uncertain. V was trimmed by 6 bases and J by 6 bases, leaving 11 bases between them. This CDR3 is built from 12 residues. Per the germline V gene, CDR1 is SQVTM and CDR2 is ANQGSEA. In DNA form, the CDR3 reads TGCAGCGTGAGTGGGGTGGATGAAAAACTGTTTTTT. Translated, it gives CSVSGVDEKLFF.

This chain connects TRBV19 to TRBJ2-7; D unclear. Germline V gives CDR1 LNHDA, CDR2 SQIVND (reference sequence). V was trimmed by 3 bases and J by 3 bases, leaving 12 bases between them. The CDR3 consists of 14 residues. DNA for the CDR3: TGTGCCAGTAGTATTTCTGGGCCTAGCTACGAGCAGTACTTC. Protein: CASSISGPSYEQYF.

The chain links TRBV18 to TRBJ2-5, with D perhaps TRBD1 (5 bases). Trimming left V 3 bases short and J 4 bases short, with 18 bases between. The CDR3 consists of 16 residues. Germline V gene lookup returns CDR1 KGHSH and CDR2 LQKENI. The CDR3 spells CASSPSGSLRGETQYF. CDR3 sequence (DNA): TGTGCCAGCTCACCGAGTGGCAGCCTAAGGGGAGAGACCCAGTACTTC.

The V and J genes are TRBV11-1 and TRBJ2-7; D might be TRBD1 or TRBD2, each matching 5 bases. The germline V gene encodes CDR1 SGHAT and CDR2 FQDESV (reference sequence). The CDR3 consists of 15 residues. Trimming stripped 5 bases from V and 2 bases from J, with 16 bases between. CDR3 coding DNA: TGTGCCAGCAGCCTAGGGGACCCCGGGGCCTACGAGCAGTACTTC. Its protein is CASSLGDPGAYEQYF.

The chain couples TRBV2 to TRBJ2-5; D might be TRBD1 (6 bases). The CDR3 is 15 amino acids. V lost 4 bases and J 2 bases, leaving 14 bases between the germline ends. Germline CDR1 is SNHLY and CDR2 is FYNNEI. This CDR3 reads CASSVYRVGQETQYF. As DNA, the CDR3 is TGTGCCAGCAGTGTTTACAGGGTTGGGCAAGAGACCCAGTACTTC.

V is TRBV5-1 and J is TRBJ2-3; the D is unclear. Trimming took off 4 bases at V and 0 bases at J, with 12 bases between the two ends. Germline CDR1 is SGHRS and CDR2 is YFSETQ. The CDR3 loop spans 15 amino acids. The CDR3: CASSGRTPSTDTQYF. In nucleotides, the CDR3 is TGCGCCAGCAGCGGTCGGACCCCGAGCACAGATACGCAGTATTTT.

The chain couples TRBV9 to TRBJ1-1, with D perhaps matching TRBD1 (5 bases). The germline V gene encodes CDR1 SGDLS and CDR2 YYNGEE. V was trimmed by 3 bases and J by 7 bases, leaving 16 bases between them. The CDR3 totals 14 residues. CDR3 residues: CASSALGGKGEAFF. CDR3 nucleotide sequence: TGTGCCAGCAGCGCCCTTGGGGGGAAGGGTGAAGCTTTCTTT. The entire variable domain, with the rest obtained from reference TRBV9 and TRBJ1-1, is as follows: DSGVTQTPKHLITATGQRVTLRCSPRSGDLSVYWYQQSLDQGLQFLIQYYNGEERAKGNILERFSAQQFPDLHSELNLSSLELGDSALYFCASSALGGKGEAFFGQGTRLTVV.

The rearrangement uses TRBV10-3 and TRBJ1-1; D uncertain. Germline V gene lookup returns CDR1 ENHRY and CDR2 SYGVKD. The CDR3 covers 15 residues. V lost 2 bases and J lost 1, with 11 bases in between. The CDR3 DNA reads TGTGCCATCAGTGAGGCCACTGGGGAGAACACTGAAGCTTTCTTT. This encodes CAISEATGENTEAFF.

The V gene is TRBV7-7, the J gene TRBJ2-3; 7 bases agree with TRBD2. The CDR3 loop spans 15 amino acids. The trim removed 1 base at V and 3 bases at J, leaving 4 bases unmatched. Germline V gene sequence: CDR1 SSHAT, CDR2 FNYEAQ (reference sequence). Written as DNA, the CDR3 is TGTGCCAGCAGCTTAGGGGGCGGGAGAACAGATACGCAGTATTTT. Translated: CASSLGGGRTDTQYF. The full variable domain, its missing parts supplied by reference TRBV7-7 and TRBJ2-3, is GAGVSQSPRYKVTKRGQDVTLRCDPISSHATLYWYQQALGQGPEFLTYFNYEAQPDKSGLPSDRFSAERPEGSISTLTIQRTEQRDSAMYRCASSLGGGRTDTQYFGPGTRLTVL.

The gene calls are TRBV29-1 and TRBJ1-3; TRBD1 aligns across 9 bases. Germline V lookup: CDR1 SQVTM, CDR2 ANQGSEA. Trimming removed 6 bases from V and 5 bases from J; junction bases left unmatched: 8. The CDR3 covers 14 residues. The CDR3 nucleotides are TGCAGCGTGGGGACAGGGAGAGGACGAAACACCATATATTTT. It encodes CSVGTGRGRNTIYF. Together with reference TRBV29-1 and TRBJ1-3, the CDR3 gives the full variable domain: SAVISQKPSRDICQRGTSLTIQCQVDSQVTMMFWYRQQPGQSLTLIATANQGSEATYESGFVIDKFPISRPNLTFSTLTVSNMSPEDSSIYLCSVGTGRGRNTIYFGEGSWLTVV.

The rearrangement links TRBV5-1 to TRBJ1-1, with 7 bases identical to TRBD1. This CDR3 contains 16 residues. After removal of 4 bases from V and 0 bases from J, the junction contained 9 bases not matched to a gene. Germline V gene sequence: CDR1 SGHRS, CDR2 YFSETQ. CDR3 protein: CASSLEPGQLNTEAFF. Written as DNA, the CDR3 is TGCGCCAGCAGCCTGGAACCGGGACAGCTGAACACTGAAGCTTTCTTT. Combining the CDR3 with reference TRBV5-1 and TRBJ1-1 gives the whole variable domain KAGVTQTPRYLIKTRGQQVTLSCSPISGHRSVSWYQQTPGQGLQFLFEYFSETQRNKGNFPGRFSGRQFSNSRSEMNVSTLELGDSALYLCASSLEPGQLNTEAFFGQGTRLTVV.

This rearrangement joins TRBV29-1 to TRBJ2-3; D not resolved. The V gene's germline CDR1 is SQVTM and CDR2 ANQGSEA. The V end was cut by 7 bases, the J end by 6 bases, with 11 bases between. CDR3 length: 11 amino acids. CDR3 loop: CSATLGDTQYF. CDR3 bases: TGCAGCGCAACCTTGGGGGATACGCAGTATTTT.

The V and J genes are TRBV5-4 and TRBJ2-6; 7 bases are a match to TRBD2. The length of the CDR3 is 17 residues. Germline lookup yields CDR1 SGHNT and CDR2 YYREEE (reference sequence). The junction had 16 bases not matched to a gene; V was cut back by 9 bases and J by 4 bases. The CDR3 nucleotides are TGTGCCACCTTCGGTGGGAGGGGCTTAGCAGGGGCCAACGTCCTGACTTTC. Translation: CATFGGRGLAGANVLTF. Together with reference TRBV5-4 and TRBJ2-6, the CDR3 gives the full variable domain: ETGVTQSPTHLIKTRGQQVTLRCSSQSGHNTVSWYQQALGQGPQFIFQYYREEENGRGNFPPRFSGLQFPNYSSELNVNALELDDSALYLCATFGGRGLAGANVLTFGAGSRLTVL.

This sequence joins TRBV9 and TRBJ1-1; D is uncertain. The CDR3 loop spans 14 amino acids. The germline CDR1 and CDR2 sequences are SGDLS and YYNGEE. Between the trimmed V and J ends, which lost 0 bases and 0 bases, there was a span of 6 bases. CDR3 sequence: CASSVGPMNTEAFF. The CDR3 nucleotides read TGTGCCAGCAGCGTAGGACCTATGAACACTGAAGCTTTCTTT.

The CDR3 loop is CASSDRASRNQPQHF. CDR3 sequence (DNA): TGTGCCAGCAGTGACAGGGCGTCGCGCAATCAGCCCCAGCATTTT. The chain is built from TRBV2 and TRBJ1-5; D may be TRBD1 (5 bases). Germline-derived CDR1 and CDR2 are SNHLY and FYNNEI. The CDR3 has 15 amino acids. Trimming stripped 3 bases from V and 2 bases from J, with 11 bases between.

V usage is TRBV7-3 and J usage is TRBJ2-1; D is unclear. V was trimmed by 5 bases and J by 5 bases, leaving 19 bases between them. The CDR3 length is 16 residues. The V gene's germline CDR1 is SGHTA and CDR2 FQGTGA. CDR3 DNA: TGTGCCAGCAGCGCCCCGAGAGGCGGAATAAACAATGAGCAGTTCTTC. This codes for CASSAPRGGINNEQFF.

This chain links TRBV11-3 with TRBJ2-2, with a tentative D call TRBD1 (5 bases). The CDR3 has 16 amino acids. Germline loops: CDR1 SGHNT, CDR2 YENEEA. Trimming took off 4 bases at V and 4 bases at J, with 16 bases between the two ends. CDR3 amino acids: CASSSRTQTVTGELFF. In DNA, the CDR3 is TGTGCCAGCAGCTCCCGCACCCAGACAGTCACCGGGGAGCTGTTTTTT.

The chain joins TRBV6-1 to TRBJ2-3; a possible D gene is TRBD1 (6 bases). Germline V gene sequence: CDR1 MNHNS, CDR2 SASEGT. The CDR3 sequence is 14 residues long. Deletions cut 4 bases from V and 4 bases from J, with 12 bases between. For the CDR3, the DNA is TGTGCCAGCAGTGCACGACAGGATTCAGATACGCAGTATTTT. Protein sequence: CASSARQDSDTQYF.

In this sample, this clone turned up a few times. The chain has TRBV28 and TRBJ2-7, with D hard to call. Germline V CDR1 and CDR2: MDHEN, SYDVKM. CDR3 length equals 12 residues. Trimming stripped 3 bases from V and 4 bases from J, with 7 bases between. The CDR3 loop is CASSFPLYEQYF. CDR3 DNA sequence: TGTGCCAGCAGTTTCCCCCTATACGAGCAGTACTTC.

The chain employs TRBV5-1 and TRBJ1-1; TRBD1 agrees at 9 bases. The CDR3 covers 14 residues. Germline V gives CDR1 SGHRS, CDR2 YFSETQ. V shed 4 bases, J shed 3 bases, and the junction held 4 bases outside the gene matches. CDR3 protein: CASSVRQGDTEAFF. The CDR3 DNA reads TGCGCCAGCAGCGTTAGACAGGGGGACACTGAAGCTTTCTTT.

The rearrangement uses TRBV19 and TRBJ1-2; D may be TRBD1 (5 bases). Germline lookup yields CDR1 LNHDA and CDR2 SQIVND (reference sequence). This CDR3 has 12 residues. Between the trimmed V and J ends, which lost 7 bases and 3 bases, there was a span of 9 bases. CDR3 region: CASKQDYYGYTF. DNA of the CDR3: TGTGCCAGTAAACAGGACTACTATGGCTACACCTTC.

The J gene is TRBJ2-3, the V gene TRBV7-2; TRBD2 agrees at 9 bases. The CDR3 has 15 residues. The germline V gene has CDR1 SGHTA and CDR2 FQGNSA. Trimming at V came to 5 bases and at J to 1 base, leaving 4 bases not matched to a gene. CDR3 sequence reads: CASSGASGGTDTQYF. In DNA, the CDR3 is TGTGCCAGCAGCGGAGCTAGCGGGGGCACAGATACGCAGTATTTT.